The 2 T cell receptor beta chains below were found in one sample sequenced in a study of T cells after yellow fever vaccination. MiXCR was run by TCRdb on the 5' RACE reads, yielding one entry per CDR3 protein. The repertoire includes 450,000 to 650,000 distinct CDR3 sequences, 21% of them detected once, and about 17% sits in the top ten. The starting material was PBMCs, obtained roughly 23 days after the first yellow fever vaccination. These receptors originate from a young man who received the YFV17D yellow fever vaccine.

J is TRBJ1-4 and V is TRBV20-1; 7 positions match TRBD1. This CDR3 spans 13 amino acids. Germline CDR1 DFQATT, CDR2 SNEGSKA (reference sequence). V shed 7 bases, J shed 7 bases, and the junction held 9 bases outside the gene matches. The DNA of the CDR3 is TGCAGTGGCACAGGGGAAGAACGTGAAAAACTGTTTTTT. It specifies CSGTGEEREKLFF.

This clonotype was counted between two and nine times. The chain carries TRBV5-1 and TRBJ1-1; D is ambiguous. The CDR3 sequence is 14 residues long. The V end was cut by 5 bases, the J end by 1 base, with 12 bases between. Germline CDR1 is SGHRS and CDR2 is YFSETQ. CDR3 coding DNA: TGCGCCAGCAGGGAGAACTCCAGGAACACTGAAGCTTTCTTT. This translates into CASRENSRNTEAFF. The full variable domain, with the rest looked up from reference TRBV5-1 and TRBJ1-1, is KAGVTQTPRYLIKTRGQQVTLSCSPISGHRSVSWYQQTPGQGLQFLFEYFSETQRNKGNFPGRFSGRQFSNSRSEMNVSTLELGDSALYLCASRENSRNTEAFFGQGTRLTVV.